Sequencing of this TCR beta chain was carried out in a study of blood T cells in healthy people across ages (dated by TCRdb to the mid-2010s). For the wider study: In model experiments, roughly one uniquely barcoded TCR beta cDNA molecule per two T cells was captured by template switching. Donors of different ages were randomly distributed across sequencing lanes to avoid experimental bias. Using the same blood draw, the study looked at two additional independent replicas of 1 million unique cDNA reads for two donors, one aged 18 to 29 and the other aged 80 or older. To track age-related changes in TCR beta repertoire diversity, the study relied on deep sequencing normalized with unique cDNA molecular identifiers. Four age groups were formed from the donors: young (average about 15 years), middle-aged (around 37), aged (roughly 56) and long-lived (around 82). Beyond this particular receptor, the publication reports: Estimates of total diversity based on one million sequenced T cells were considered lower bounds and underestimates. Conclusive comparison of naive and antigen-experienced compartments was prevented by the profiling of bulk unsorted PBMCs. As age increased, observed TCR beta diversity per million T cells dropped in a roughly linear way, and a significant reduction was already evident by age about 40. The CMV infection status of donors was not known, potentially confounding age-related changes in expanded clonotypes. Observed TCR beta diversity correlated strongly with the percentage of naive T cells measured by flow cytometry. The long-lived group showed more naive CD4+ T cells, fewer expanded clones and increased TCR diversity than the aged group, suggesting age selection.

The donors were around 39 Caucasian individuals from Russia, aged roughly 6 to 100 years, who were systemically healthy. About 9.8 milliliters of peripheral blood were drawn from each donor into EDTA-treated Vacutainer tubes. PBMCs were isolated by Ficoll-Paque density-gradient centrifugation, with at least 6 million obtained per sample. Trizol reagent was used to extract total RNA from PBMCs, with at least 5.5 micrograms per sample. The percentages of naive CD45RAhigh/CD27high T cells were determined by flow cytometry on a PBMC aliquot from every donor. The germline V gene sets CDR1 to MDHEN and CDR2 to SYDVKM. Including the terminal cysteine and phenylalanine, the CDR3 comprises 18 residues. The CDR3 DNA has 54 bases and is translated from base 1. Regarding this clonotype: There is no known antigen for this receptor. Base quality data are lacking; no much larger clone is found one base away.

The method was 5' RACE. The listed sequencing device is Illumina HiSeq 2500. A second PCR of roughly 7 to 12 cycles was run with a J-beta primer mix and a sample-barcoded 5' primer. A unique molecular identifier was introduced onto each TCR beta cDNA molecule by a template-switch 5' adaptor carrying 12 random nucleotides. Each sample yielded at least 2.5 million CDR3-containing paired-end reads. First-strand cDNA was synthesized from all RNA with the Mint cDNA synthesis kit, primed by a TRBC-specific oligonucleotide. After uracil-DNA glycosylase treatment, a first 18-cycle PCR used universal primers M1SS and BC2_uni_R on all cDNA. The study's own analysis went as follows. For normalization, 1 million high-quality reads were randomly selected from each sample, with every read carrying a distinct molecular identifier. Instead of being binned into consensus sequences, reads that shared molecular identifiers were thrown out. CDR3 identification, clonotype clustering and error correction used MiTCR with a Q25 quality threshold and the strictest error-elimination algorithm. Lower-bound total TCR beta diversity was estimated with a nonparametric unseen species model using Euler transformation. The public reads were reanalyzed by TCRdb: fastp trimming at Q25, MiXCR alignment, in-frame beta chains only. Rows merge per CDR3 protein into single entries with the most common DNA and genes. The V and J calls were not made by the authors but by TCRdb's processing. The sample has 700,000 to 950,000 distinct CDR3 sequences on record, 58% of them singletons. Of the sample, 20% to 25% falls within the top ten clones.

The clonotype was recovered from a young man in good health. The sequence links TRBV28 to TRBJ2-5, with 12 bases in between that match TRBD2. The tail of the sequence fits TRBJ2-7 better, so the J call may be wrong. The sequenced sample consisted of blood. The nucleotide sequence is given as TGTGCCAGCAGTTCAGGGTCTCTAGCGGGAGGGCCATACGACGAGCAGTACTTC. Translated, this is CASSSGSLAGGPYDEQYF.